These 16 T cell receptor beta chains share one sample of origin, sequenced in a study of T cells in localized non-small cell lung cancer. The assay was immunoSEQ multiplex PCR, and TCRdb's table has in-frame clones only and misses some. The table shows about 34,000 clones, with around 80% occurring only once. This specimen consisted of peripheral blood, obtained before any cancer treatment. The receptors were sampled from a male donor aged 60 or older with stage II squamous cell lung carcinoma.

V and J are TRBV5-1 and TRBJ1-1; 10 nucleotides line up with TRBD1. Germline CDR1 reads SGHRS; CDR2 reads YFSETQ. V was pared by 4 bases and J by 8 bases, with 5 bases of the junction left unmatched. The CDR3 length is 13 residues. The CDR3 region is CASSAGTGAEAFF. The CDR3 DNA sequence: TGCGCCAGCAGCGCGGGGACAGGGGCCGAAGCTTTCTTT.

The chain joins TRBV7-9 to TRBJ1-1, with D perhaps TRBD1 (6 bases). From germline, CDR1 is SEHNR and CDR2 FQNEAQ (reference sequence). The ends were cut back, 5 bases at V and 4 bases at J, with 17 bases in the middle. The CDR3 runs to 15 residues. CDR3 region: CASSPAWRGLTEAFF. The CDR3, as DNA: TGTGCCAGCAGCCCCGCCTGGCGGGGGCTCACTGAAGCTTTCTTT.

The CDR3 region has the DNA TGTGCCAGCAGCAAAACGGGCGGGAACACTGAAGCTTTCTTT. As protein: CASSKTGGNTEAFF. The chain uses TRBV7-3 and TRBJ1-1; the D is unclear. Trimming shortened V by 5 bases and J by 1 base, and 11 bases separated the two germline ends. Germline V gene sequence: CDR1 SGHTA, CDR2 FQGTGA. The CDR3 consists of 14 residues.

In its sample, this clone was seen a few times. The chain is built from TRBV2 and TRBJ2-2; the D gene could be TRBD1 or TRBD2 (5 bases each). V was clipped by 6 bases and J by 1 base, with 6 bases between them. The CDR3 contains 13 residues. CDR1 is SNHLY, CDR2 FYNNEI, per germline. CDR3 region: CASRRGNTGELFF. The CDR3 nucleotides are TGTGCCAGCAGGAGGGGGAACACCGGGGAGCTGTTTTTT.

The chain is built from TRBV6-5 and TRBJ1-1, with D hard to call. The ends were cut back, 6 bases at V and 0 bases at J, with 8 bases in the middle. The CDR3 is 13 amino acids. CDR1 is MNHEY and CDR2 is SVGAGI in the germline V gene. The chain's CDR3 is CASRQSMNTEAFF. The CDR3 DNA follows: TGTGCCAGCAGACAGAGCATGAACACTGAAGCTTTCTTT.

The V call is TRBV5-6, the J call TRBJ2-1, with 10 bases aligning to TRBD2. Germline V gene lookup returns CDR1 SGHDT and CDR2 YYEEEE. The CDR3 contains 19 residues. The ends lost 4 bases at V and 2 bases at J; junction bases unmatched: 15. CDR3 residues: CASSRSSGSSGRPYNEQFF. The CDR3 DNA reads TGTGCCAGCAGCCGGTCTAGCGGGAGCAGCGGAAGACCCTACAATGAGCAGTTCTTC.

The chain combines TRBV6-5 with TRBJ1-4; maybe TRBD1 (5 bases). The V end lost 8 bases, the J end lost 5 bases, and 15 bases lay between the germline ends. The CDR3 runs 14 residues. Germline V gene sequence: CDR1 MNHEY, CDR2 SVGAGI. CDR3 in amino acids: CASGIGARNEKLFF. The CDR3 DNA sequence: TGTGCCAGCGGAATAGGGGCAAGGAATGAAAAACTGTTTTTT.

Here the CDR3 DNA reads TGTGCCAGCAGCCTACTAGCGGTTCCTGGAGAAGATACGCAGTATTTT. Amino acids: CASSLLAVPGEDTQYF. V gene TRBV7-2 combines with J gene TRBJ2-3; 8 positions match TRBD2. CDR1 and CDR2 (germline): SGHTA, FQGNSA. CDR3 length: 16 amino acids. V shed 5 bases and J 5 bases; nucleotides not matched to a gene: 12.

This chain uses TRBV7-9 with TRBJ1-2, with D unresolved. Trimming removed 5 bases at V and 3 bases at J, with 10 bases between. Germline V gives CDR1 SEHNR, CDR2 FQNEAQ (reference sequence). The CDR3 extends over 13 amino acids. CDR3 amino acids: CASSEATDYGYTF. The DNA for the CDR3 is TGTGCCAGCAGCGAGGCGACCGACTATGGCTACACCTTC.

The chain carries TRBV11-1 and TRBJ1-1; 12 positions agree with TRBD1. The CDR3 is 16 residues long. The V gene's germline CDR1 is SGHAT and CDR2 FQDESV (reference sequence). J gave up 3 bases and V 3 bases, and 5 bases lay outside the gene matches. CDR3 nucleotide sequence: TGTGCCAGCAGCTTGGGACAGGGGGCGGTGGACACTGAAGCTTTCTTT. Encoded protein: CASSLGQGAVDTEAFF.

For the CDR3, the DNA is TGCGCCAGCAGGAGCGAGGGGGCGAACACTGAAGCTTTCTTT. Its translation: CASRSEGANTEAFF. V usage is TRBV5-1 and J usage is TRBJ1-1, with TRBD1 matching 7 bases. V dropped 5 bases and J dropped 1; count of bases not matched to a gene: 5. The CDR3 spans 14 residues. Germline lookup yields CDR1 SGHRS and CDR2 YFSETQ.

In this sample, this clone turned up once. DNA for the CDR3: TGTGCCAGCAGGGGGTCCCCCTCTGGAAACACCATATATTTT. It yields the protein CASRGSPSGNTIYF. The chain combines TRBV28 with TRBJ1-3; no clear D gene. The CDR3 runs 14 residues. Trimming removed 6 bases from V and 0 bases from J, with 9 bases in between. Germline loops: CDR1 MDHEN, CDR2 SYDVKM.

In this sample, this clone turned up once. The chain joins TRBV21-1 to TRBJ1-2. TRBV21-1 is noted as a pseudogene. CDR3 size: 13 residues. This CDR3 is CASSHWGGYGYTF. The CDR3 nucleotides read TGTGCCAGCAGCCACTGGGGGGGCTATGGCTACACCTTC.

Only a few counts were recorded for this clone. The chain carries TRBV5-1 and TRBJ2-2; the D gene is possibly TRBD1 (5 bases). The CDR3 is 14 residues long. Germline assignment: CDR1 SGHRS and CDR2 YFSETQ. The germline V and J ends were trimmed by 6 bases and 6 bases, with 15 bases remaining between them. The CDR3: CASNSQGSAGELFF. The DNA for the CDR3 is TGCGCCAGCAACTCGCAGGGATCGGCCGGGGAGCTGTTTTTT.

The V and J genes are TRBV28 and TRBJ2-1; 12 bases map to TRBD2. The CDR3 is made up of 16 amino acids. Germline V gene sequence: CDR1 MDHEN, CDR2 SYDVKM. With 2 bases clipped from V and 7 bases from J, the junction kept 6 bases outside the gene matches. The CDR3 DNA sequence: TGTGCCAGCAGTTTACAAAGGACTAGCGGGAAGAATGAGCAGTTCTTC. Its protein product is CASSLQRTSGKNEQFF.

The chain recombines TRBV27 with TRBJ1-3, with D perhaps TRBD1 (5 bases). The CDR3 loop spans 15 amino acids. Germline CDR1 is MNHEY and CDR2 is SMNVEV (reference sequence). The V end was cut by 4 bases, the J end by 2 bases, with 12 bases between. CDR3 coding DNA: TGTGCCAGCAGTTCGAATAGGGGACCTGGAAACACCATATATTTT. Amino acid sequence: CASSSNRGPGNTIYF.